Listed here are 23 T cell receptor beta chains from one sample, sequenced in a study of vaccination effects on CD4 cells after COVID-19. TCRdb keeps only in-frame clones here, not all; method: immunoSEQ multiplex PCR. The sample holds around 26,000 clones, roughly 75% seen once. Isolation of CD4+ T cells took place after 10 days of culture. What these receptors recognize is not known. The sample here was CD4+ T cells from PBMCs cultured without peptide, taken before COVID-19 vaccination. The receptors here all came from a human donor who received a COVID-19 vaccine.

The chain links TRBV5-1 to TRBJ1-2, with a possible D match to TRBD1 (5 bases). The CDR3 spans 13 residues. CDR1 and CDR2 from the germline V gene are SGHRS and YFSETQ. V gave up 8 bases and J gave up 7 bases, with 18 bases separating them. CDR3 DNA: TGCGCCAGTAGCCCGGGGCCAGATAGTGGCTACACCTTC. Its protein product is CASSPGPDSGYTF.

This clone came up a few times. V usage is TRBV5-1 and J usage is TRBJ1-2, with a possible D match to TRBD1 (6 bases). V was trimmed by 0 bases and J by 4 bases, leaving 10 bases between them. Per the germline V gene, CDR1 is SGHRS and CDR2 is YFSETQ. CDR3 length: 14 amino acids. In DNA, the CDR3 is TGCGCCAGCAGCTTGGCTGGGGGGGCCTATGGCTACACCTTC. This codes for CASSLAGGAYGYTF.

This sequence joins TRBV29-1 and TRBJ1-1; D is undetermined. V gave up 2 bases and J gave up 6 bases, with 4 bases separating them. The CDR3 is 10 amino acids. Germline V gene sequence: CDR1 SQVTM, CDR2 ANQGSEA. The CDR3 nucleotides are TGCAGCGTTGAATCGGCTGAAGCTTTCTTT. Translating it yields CSVESAEAFF.

This clone occurred a few times. DNA of the CDR3: TGTGCCAGCAGCTCGGACCCTAACTCCTACAATGAGCAGTTCTTC. This translates into CASSSDPNSYNEQFF. This chain connects TRBV7-2 to TRBJ2-1; no definite D call. V was trimmed by 4 bases and J by 0 bases, leaving 10 bases between them. The CDR3 spans 15 residues. The germline CDR1 and CDR2 sequences are SGHTA and FQGNSA. The variable domain in full, completed from reference TRBV7-2 and TRBJ2-1, reads GAGVSQSPSNKVTEKGKDVELRCDPISGHTALYWYRQSLGQGLEFLIYFQGNSAPDKSGLPSDRFSAERTGGSVSTLTIQRTQQEDSAVYLCASSSDPNSYNEQFFGPGTRLTVL.

This sequence joins TRBV19 and TRBJ2-7; D is unresolved. Germline-derived CDR1 and CDR2 are LNHDA and SQIVND (reference sequence). V gave up 1 base and J gave up 3 bases, with 10 bases separating them. There are 14 residues in the CDR3. Here the CDR3 DNA reads TGTGCCAGTAGTATAGGACCCTCTAACTACGAGCAGTACTTC. Encoded protein: CASSIGPSNYEQYF.

The CDR3 sequence is CASSKDEDRSMSSEQYF. As DNA, the CDR3 is TGTGCCAGCAGCAAAGACGAAGACAGGTCGATGAGCTCCGAGCAGTACTTC. The chain is built from TRBV21-1 and TRBJ2-7; the D call TRBD1 from the table was never checked on the DNA. TRBV21-1 is deemed a pseudogene. The CDR3 contains 17 residues.

The V gene is TRBV4-1, the J gene TRBJ2-1, with D perhaps being TRBD1 or TRBD2 (5 bases each). Trimming cost V 1 base and J 8 bases, with 15 bases left between them. The CDR3 length is 15 residues. Germline values: CDR1 MGHRA, CDR2 YSYEKL. Written as DNA, the CDR3 is TGCGCCAGCAGCCAAGTGGGGACCCCGCGGGATGAGCAGTTCTTC. It is translated as CASSQVGTPRDEQFF.

V and J are TRBV5-1 and TRBJ2-5, with TRBD1 matching over 8 bases. The CDR3 is 15 amino acids. Looked up from germline, CDR1 is SGHRS and CDR2 is YFSETQ. V lost 0 bases to trimming and J lost 0 bases; unmatched junction nucleotides: 1. The CDR3 DNA reads TGCGCCAGCAGCTTGGAGGGACAGGACCAAGAGACCCAGTACTTC. Protein sequence: CASSLEGQDQETQYF. The variable domain in full, with the rest retrieved from reference TRBV5-1 and TRBJ2-5, is KAGVTQTPRYLIKTRGQQVTLSCSPISGHRSVSWYQQTPGQGLQFLFEYFSETQRNKGNFPGRFSGRQFSNSRSEMNVSTLELGDSALYLCASSLEGQDQETQYFGPGTRLLVL.

This clone was observed a handful of times. The chain joins TRBV11-2 to TRBJ2-5; 11 bases are a match to TRBD2. Germline assignment: CDR1 SGHAT and CDR2 FQNNGV. The CDR3 extends over 15 amino acids. V lost 5 bases to trimming and J lost 4 bases; unmatched junction nucleotides: 6. The CDR3 bases are TGTGCCAGCAGCCCACTAGCGGGGGAGGGAGAGACCCAGTACTTC. Protein sequence: CASSPLAGEGETQYF. Complete variable domain (other parts from reference TRBV11-2 and TRBJ2-5): EAGVAQSPRYKIIEKRQSVAFWCNPISGHATLYWYQQILGQGPKLLIQFQNNGVVDDSQLPKDRFSAERLKGVDSTLKIQPAKLEDSAVYLCASSPLAGEGETQYFGPGTRLLVL.

This rearrangement joins TRBV11-2 to TRBJ2-7; 7 nucleotides line up with TRBD2. Germline assignment: CDR1 SGHAT and CDR2 FQNNGV. Trimming cost V 6 bases and J 7 bases; bases outside gene matches: 12. The CDR3 is made up of 14 amino acids. The CDR3 nucleotides read TGTGCCAGCAGAAGGATAGCGGGTGATAGAGAGCAGTACTTC. Encoded protein: CASRRIAGDREQYF.

This chain connects TRBV5-4 to TRBJ2-2; 11 nucleotides agree with TRBD1. The V and J ends lost 4 bases and 6 bases, in that order; junction bases with no gene match: 8. Germline V gene data show CDR1 as SGHNT and CDR2 as YYREEE (reference sequence). The CDR3 has 16 residues. The DNA for the CDR3 is TGTGCCAGCAGCCCCTGGACAGGGGGCTTGTCCGGGGAGCTGTTTTTT. It is translated as CASSPWTGGLSGELFF.

This rearrangement joins TRBV30 to TRBJ2-7; possibly TRBD2 for D (5 bases). Germline V gene sequence: CDR1 GTSNPN, CDR2 SVGIG (reference sequence). The CDR3 extends over 16 amino acids. V was clipped by 0 bases and J by 3 bases, with 18 bases between them. In DNA form, the CDR3 reads TGTGCCTGGAGTGTACGATCGGGGTTCTCTAACTACGAGCAGTACTTC. Translating it yields CAWSVRSGFSNYEQYF.

The V call is TRBV6-2 or TRBV6-3, the J call TRBJ1-5; tentatively, D is TRBD1 (5 bases). This CDR3 is built from 17 residues. CDR1 MNHEY and CDR2 SVGEGT come from the germline V gene. V lost 6 bases to trimming and J lost 0 bases, with 18 bases between them. Here the CDR3 reads CASSRATSGYSNQPQHF. In DNA form, the CDR3 reads TGTGCCAGCAGCCGCGCAACCTCAGGGTATAGCAATCAGCCCCAGCATTTT.

The chain uses TRBV4-3 and TRBJ2-6; D is undetermined. In germline, CDR1 is LGHNA, CDR2 YSLEER. This CDR3 is built from 16 residues. Trimming removed 0 bases at V and 0 bases at J, with 6 bases between. Here the CDR3 DNA reads TGCGCCAGCAGCCAAGACAGCAGCTCTGGGGCCAACGTCCTGACTTTC. Translation gives CASSQDSSSGANVLTF.

This chain joins TRBV18 and TRBJ1-3; 8 bases fit TRBD1. V shed 6 bases and J 1 base; nucleotides not matched to a gene: 2. The CDR3 is made up of 14 amino acids. Germline V gives CDR1 KGHSH, CDR2 LQKENI. The CDR3, as DNA: TGTGCCAGCTCCGGACAGGGATCTGGAAACACCATATATTTT. This encodes CASSGQGSGNTIYF. The full variable domain, completed using reference TRBV18 and TRBJ1-3, is NAGVMQNPRHLVRRRGQEARLRCSPMKGHSHVYWYRQLPEEGLKFMVYLQKENIIDESGMPKERFSAEFPKEGPSILRIQQVVRGDSAAYFCASSGQGSGNTIYFGEGSWLTVV.

This sequence joins TRBV19 and TRBJ2-2; tentative D call: TRBD1 (7 bases). Trimming left V 5 bases short and J 6 bases short, with 16 bases between. Per germline, CDR1 LNHDA and CDR2 SQIVND (reference sequence). The CDR3 has 15 amino acids. Here the CDR3 DNA reads TGTGCCAGTAGTTTGCGGGGACAGAGCCCCGGGGAGCTGTTTTTT. Protein: CASSLRGQSPGELFF.

J is TRBJ1-1 and V is TRBV6-5, with D perhaps TRBD1 (6 bases). This CDR3 is built from 15 residues. Deletions cut 6 bases from V and 2 bases from J, with 16 bases between. From germline, CDR1 is MNHEY and CDR2 SVGAGI. CDR3 protein: CASSRAGAFNTEAFF. CDR3 DNA: TGTGCCAGCAGCAGGGCAGGGGCATTTAACACTGAAGCTTTCTTT.

In the case of this clone: The junction departs from germline at one end; a sequencing error may be responsible. The chain has TRBV7-7 and TRBJ2-5; tentatively, D is TRBD2 (5 bases). CDR3 size: 16 residues. The germline gives CDR1 SSHAT, CDR2 FNYEAQ (reference sequence). CDR3 sequence: CASSLGRGITQETQYF. The CDR3 DNA reads as TGTGCTAGCAGCTTAGGACGAGGGATCACCCAAGAGACCCAGTACTTC.

J is TRBJ1-2 and V is TRBV6-1, with 7 bases identical to TRBD1. J lost 8 bases, V lost 3 bases, and 12 bases had no gene match. CDR1 and CDR2 from the germline V gene are MNHNS and SASEGT. The CDR3 covers 15 residues. The CDR3 region has the DNA TGTGCCAGCAGTGAGGCCGGACAGGCGCTGGGGGGCTACACCTTC. This gives the protein CASSEAGQALGGYTF.

The chain couples TRBV4-3 to TRBJ1-1; the D gene is possibly TRBD1 (5 bases). This CDR3 is built from 15 residues. The V gene lost 3 bases and the J gene lost 6 bases, with 17 bases spanning the gap. CDR1 is LGHNA, CDR2 YSLEER, per germline. The CDR3 spells CASSQAGEVGSEAFF. The DNA for the CDR3 is TGCGCCAGCAGCCAGGCGGGGGAGGTGGGGTCTGAAGCTTTCTTT.

This clone was observed once. V and J are TRBV5-1 and TRBJ2-1; the match to TRBD2 covers 11 bases. Germline assignment: CDR1 SGHRS and CDR2 YFSETQ. V shed 0 bases and J 0 bases; nucleotides not matched to a gene: 11. This CDR3 is built from 20 residues. The CDR3 region is CASSLVRVAGGPSSYNEQFF. DNA for the CDR3: TGCGCCAGCAGCTTGGTCCGGGTAGCGGGAGGGCCGAGCTCCTACAATGAGCAGTTCTTC.

This clone was counted a few times. The chain is built from TRBV6-6 and TRBJ2-7; 7 nucleotides match TRBD1. J lost 11 bases, V lost 0 bases, and 7 bases had no gene match. The CDR3 sequence is 13 residues long. Germline V CDR1 and CDR2: MNHNY, SVGAGI (reference sequence). The CDR3 region is CASSYSRGRSEYF. CDR3 DNA sequence: TGTGCCAGCAGTTACTCGAGGGGGCGCTCCGAGTACTTC.

The chain recombines TRBV20-1 with TRBJ2-1; D call uncertain. Per germline, CDR1 DFQATT and CDR2 SNEGSKA (reference sequence). CDR3 length: 11 residues. The V and J ends lost 2 bases and 8 bases respectively, with 7 bases between them. CDR3 in amino acids: CSARQSYEQFF. DNA for the CDR3: TGCAGTGCTAGACAGTCCTATGAGCAGTTCTTC.